This T cell receptor beta chain emerged from a study of cytomegalovirus exposure and HLA in healthy donors. Study-wide context: The early release's HLA-typed donors yielded 78 million or so unique TCRs.

PCR involved 60 Vbeta and 13 Jbeta primers. The data were produced by immunoSEQ multiplex PCR, yet TCRdb's version contains in-frame clones alone and is incomplete. The sample shows 150,000 to 200,000 clones, roughly 9.4% of them seen only once. Concerning this clone itself: As yet, its antigen is unknown.

General observations from the study: Analysis performed later found roughly 17,000 TCR beta sequences associated with HLA alleles at 0.05 false discovery rate. Confirmation was obtained in vitro that a few CMV-associated chains are specific for CMV antigens.

In germline, CDR1 is SEHNR, CDR2 FQNEAQ (reference sequence). CDR3 length: 14 amino acids. The TCR was taken from a young woman in good health and CMV-seropositive. Specimen: PBMCs. This chain joins TRBV7-9 and TRBJ2-5; D possibly corresponds to TRBD1 (6 bases). Matching the DNA end better, TRBJ2-7 makes the J call doubtful. CDR3: CASSSVGQGYEQYF. Written as DNA, the CDR3 is TGTGCCAGCAGCTCCGTGGGCCAGGGGTACGAGCAGTACTTC.